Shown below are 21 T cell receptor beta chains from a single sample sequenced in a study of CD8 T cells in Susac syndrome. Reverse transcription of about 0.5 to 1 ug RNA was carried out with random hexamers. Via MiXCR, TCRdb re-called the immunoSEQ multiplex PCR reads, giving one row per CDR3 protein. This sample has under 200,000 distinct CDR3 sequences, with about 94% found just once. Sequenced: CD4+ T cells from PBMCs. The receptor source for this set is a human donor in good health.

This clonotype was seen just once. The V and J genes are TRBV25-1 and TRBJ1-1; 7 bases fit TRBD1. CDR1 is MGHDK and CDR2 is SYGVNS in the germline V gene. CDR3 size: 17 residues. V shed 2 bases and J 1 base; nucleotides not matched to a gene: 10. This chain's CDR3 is CASSESPPGQQNTEAFF. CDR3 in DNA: TGTGCCAGCAGTGAAAGCCCCCCGGGACAGCAGAACACTGAAGCTTTCTTT.

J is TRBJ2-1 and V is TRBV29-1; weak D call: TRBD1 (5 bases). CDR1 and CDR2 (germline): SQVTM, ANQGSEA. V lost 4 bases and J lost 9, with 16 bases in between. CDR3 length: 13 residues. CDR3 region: CSVVMAGWFEQFF. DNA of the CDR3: TGCAGCGTTGTTATGGCAGGGTGGTTTGAGCAGTTCTTC.

CDR3 loop: CASSQEPSEAFF. In DNA form, the CDR3 reads TGCGCCAGCAGCCAAGAACCCAGTGAAGCTTTCTTT. This chain uses TRBV4-3 with TRBJ1-1, with unresolved D. This CDR3 has 12 residues. V was shortened by 0 bases and J by 7 bases, with 6 bases between the two germline ends. Looked up from germline, CDR1 is LGHNA and CDR2 is YSLEER.

CDR3: CSVGRASNQPQHF. DNA of the CDR3: TGCAGCGTTGGACGGGCCAGCAATCAGCCCCAGCATTTT. The chain couples TRBV29-1 to TRBJ1-5; D gene unclear. The V and J ends lost 4 bases and 1 base respectively, with 8 bases between them. The CDR3 has 13 amino acids. Germline V gene sequence: CDR1 SQVTM, CDR2 ANQGSEA. Drawing the rest from reference TRBV29-1 and TRBJ1-5, the complete variable domain is SAVISQKPSRDICQRGTSLTIQCQVDSQVTMMFWYRQQPGQSLTLIATANQGSEATYESGFVIDKFPISRPNLTFSTLTVSNMSPEDSSIYLCSVGRASNQPQHFGDGTRLSIL.

The CDR3 DNA reads as TGCAGCGTTGCCGGACAGGGTCTCTACGAGCAGTACTTC. Translation gives CSVAGQGLYEQYF. The chain combines TRBV29-1 with TRBJ2-7; 8 nucleotides agree with TRBD1. The CDR3 has 13 residues. Unmatched junction bases numbered 5, after V lost 4 bases and J lost 3 bases. The germline V gene encodes CDR1 SQVTM and CDR2 ANQGSEA.

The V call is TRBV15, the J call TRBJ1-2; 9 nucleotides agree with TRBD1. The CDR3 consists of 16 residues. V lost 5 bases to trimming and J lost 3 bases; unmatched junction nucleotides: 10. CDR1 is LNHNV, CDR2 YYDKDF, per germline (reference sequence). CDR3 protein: CATSQGLGQGYYGYTF. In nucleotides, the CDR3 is TGTGCCACCAGCCAAGGACTTGGACAGGGGTACTATGGCTACACCTTC.

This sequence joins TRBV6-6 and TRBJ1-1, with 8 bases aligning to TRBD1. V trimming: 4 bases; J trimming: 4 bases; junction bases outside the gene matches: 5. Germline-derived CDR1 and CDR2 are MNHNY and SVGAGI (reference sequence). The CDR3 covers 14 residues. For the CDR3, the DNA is TGTGCCAGCAGTTCTGGACAGGGCGGCACTGAAGCTTTCTTT. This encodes CASSSGQGGTEAFF.

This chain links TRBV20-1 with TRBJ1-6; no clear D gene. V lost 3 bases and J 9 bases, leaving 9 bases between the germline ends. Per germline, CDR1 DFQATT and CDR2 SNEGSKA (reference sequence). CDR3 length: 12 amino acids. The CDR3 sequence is CSARMVGSPLHF. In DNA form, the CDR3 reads TGCAGTGCTAGGATGGTGGGTTCACCCCTCCACTTT.

The CDR3 bases are TGTGCCAGCAGGCAATTACGGAATGAGCAGTTCTTC. It codes for CASRQLRNEQFF. The V gene is TRBV12-3 or TRBV12-4, the J gene TRBJ2-1; no definite D call. Trimming took 6 bases from V and 7 from J, leaving 10 bases between them. This CDR3 contains 12 residues.

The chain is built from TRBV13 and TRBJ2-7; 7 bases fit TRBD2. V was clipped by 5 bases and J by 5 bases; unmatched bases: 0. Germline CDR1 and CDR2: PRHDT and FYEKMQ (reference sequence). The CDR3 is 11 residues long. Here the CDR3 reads CASSREDEQYF. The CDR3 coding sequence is TGTGCCAGCAGCCGGGAGGACGAGCAGTACTTC.

CDR3: CASSGGRINSPLHF. For the CDR3, the DNA is TGTGCCAGCAGCGGGGGACGGATAAATTCACCCCTCCACTTT. This chain joins TRBV5-6 and TRBJ1-6; possibly TRBD1 for D (5 bases). The V end was cut by 4 bases, the J end by 7 bases, with 12 bases between. There are 14 residues in the CDR3. CDR1 is SGHDT and CDR2 is YYEEEE in the germline V gene.

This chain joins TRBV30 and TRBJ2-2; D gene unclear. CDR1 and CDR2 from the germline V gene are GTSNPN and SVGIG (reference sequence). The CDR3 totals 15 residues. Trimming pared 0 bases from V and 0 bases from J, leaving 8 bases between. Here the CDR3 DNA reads TGTGCCTGGAGTGTACTGCGCGCGAACACCGGGGAGCTGTTTTTT. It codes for CAWSVLRANTGELFF.

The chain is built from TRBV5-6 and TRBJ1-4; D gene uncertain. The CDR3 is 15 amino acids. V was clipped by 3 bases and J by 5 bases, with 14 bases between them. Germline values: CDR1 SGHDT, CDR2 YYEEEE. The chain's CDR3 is CASSWLRGRNEKLFF. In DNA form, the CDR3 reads TGTGCCAGCAGCTGGCTTAGAGGGAGGAATGAAAAACTGTTTTTT.

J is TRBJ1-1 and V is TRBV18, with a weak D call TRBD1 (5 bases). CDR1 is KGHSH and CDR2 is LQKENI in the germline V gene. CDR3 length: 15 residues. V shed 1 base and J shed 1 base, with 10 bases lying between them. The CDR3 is CASSPQGGENTEAFF. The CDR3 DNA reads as TGTGCCAGCTCACCACAGGGAGGGGAGAACACTGAAGCTTTCTTT.

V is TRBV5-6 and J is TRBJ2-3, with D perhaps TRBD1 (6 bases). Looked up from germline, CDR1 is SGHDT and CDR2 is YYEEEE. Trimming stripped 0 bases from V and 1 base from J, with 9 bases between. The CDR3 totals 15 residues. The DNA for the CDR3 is TGTGCCAGCAGCTTGGATGCAGGGGGCACAGATACGCAGTATTTT. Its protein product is CASSLDAGGTDTQYF.

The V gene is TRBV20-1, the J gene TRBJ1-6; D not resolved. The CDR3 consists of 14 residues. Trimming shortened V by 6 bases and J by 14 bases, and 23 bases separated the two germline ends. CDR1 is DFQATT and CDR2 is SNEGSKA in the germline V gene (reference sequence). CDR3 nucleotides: TGCAGTGCACCCACTGCGGGGATCCTAGCGGCCCTCCACTTT. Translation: CSAPTAGILAALHF.

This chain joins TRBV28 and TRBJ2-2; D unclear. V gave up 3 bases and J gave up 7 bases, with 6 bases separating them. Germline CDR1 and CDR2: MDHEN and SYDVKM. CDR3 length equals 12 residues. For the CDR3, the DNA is TGTGCCAGCAGTTTTTCGTACGGGGAGCTGTTTTTT. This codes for CASSFSYGELFF.

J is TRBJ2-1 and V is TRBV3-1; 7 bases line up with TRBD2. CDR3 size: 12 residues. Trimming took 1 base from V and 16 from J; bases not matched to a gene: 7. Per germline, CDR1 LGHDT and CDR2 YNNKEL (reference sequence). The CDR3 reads CASSQVSGVLFF. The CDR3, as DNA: TGTGCCAGCAGCCAAGTGAGCGGGGTGTTATTCTTC.

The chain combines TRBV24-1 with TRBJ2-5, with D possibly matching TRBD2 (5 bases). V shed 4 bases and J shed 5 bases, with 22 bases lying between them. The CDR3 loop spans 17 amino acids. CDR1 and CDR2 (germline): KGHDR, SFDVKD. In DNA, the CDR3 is TGTGCCACCAGTGACCCAAAGGAGACAAGCGGAGCGGAGACCCAGTACTTC. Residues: CATSDPKETSGAETQYF.

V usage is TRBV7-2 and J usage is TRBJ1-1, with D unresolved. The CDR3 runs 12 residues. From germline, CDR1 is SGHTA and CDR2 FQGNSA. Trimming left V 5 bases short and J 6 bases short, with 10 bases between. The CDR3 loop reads CASSPTSPEAFF. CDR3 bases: TGTGCCAGCAGCCCCACCTCACCTGAAGCTTTCTTT.

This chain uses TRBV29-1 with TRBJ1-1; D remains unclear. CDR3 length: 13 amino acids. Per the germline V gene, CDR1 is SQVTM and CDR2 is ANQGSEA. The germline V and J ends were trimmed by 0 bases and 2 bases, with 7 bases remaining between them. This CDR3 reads CSVEEQINTEAFF. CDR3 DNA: TGCAGCGTTGAAGAACAAATAAACACTGAAGCTTTCTTT. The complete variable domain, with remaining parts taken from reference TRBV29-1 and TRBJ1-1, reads SAVISQKPSRDICQRGTSLTIQCQVDSQVTMMFWYRQQPGQSLTLIATANQGSEATYESGFVIDKFPISRPNLTFSTLTVSNMSPEDSSIYLCSVEEQINTEAFFGQGTRLTVV.